This T cell receptor (beta chain) was profiled in a study of T-cell memory formation after mild COVID-19. Study-wide points: Clones that contracted clustered mainly in CM and EM if CD4+ and in EMRA if CD8+.

In regard to this clonotype: Its matching antigen is unknown.

This CDR3 is 14 amino acids long. Trimming shortened V by 8 bases and J by 5 bases, and 17 bases separated the two germline ends. Germline V gives CDR1 MNHEY, CDR2 SVGAGI. The TCR alpha and TCR beta cDNA libraries, bearing sample barcodes and UMIs, were generated by 5'RACE using constant-segment primers. One entry per CDR3 protein, called by TCRdb with MiXCR from the 5' RACE reads. This sample has 350,000 to 500,000 distinct CDR3 sequences, with approximately 18% found just once. This TCR derives from a man between 18 and 29 years old who had mild COVID-19 (a few samples of this study predate the infection). Cell type and time point are not known. Material: PBMCs or a T cell subset sorted from them (not recorded which). The J gene is TRBJ2-3, the V gene TRBV6-5, with a possible D match to TRBD2 (5 bases). CDR3 protein: CASARLGARDTQYF. CDR3 sequence (DNA): TGTGCCAGCGCTCGGTTGGGAGCGAGAGATACGCAGTATTTT.